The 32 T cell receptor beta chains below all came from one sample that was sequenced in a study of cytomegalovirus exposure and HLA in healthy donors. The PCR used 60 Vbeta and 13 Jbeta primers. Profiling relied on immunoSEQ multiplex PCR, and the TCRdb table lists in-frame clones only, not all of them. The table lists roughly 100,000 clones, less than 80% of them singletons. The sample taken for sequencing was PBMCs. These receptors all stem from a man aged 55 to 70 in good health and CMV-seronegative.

Here the CDR3 DNA reads TGTGCCACCGCAGAGACAGGGGGTTTCACTCCTGGGGCCAACGTCCTGACTTTC. As protein: CATAETGGFTPGANVLTF. V and J are TRBV5-6 and TRBJ2-6, with 9 bases identical to TRBD1. Germline CDR1 is SGHDT and CDR2 is YYEEEE. V gave up 9 bases and J gave up 2 bases; unmatched junction bases: 15. The CDR3 runs to 18 residues.

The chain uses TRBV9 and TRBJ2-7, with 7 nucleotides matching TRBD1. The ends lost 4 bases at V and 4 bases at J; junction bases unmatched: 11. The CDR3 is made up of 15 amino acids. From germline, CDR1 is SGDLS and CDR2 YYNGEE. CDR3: CASSPRTGDPYEQYF. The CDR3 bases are TGTGCCAGCAGCCCAAGGACAGGCGACCCTTACGAGCAGTACTTC.

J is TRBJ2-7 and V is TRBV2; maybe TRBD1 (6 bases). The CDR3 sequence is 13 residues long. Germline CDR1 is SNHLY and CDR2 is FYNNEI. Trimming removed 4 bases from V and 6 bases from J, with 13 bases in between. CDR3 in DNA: TGTGCCAGCAGTGGTGGGACACTGGGCGAGCAGTACGTC. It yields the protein CASSGGTLGEQYV.

CDR3 DNA sequence: TGCAGCGTTGATCGGTCCCGAGGAAACACTGAAGCTTTCTTT. Translated, it gives CSVDRSRGNTEAFF. The V and J genes are TRBV29-1 and TRBJ1-1, with D unclear. Germline V lookup: CDR1 SQVTM, CDR2 ANQGSEA. The CDR3 is 14 residues long. The V gene lost 3 bases and the J gene lost 2 bases, with 13 bases spanning the gap.

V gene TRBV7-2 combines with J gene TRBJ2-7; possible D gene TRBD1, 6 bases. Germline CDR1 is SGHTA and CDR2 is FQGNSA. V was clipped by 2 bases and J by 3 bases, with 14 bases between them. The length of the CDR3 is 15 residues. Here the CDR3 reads CASSLYAGTFYEQYV. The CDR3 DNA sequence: TGTGCCAGCAGCTTATATGCCGGGACATTCTACGAGCAGTACGTC.

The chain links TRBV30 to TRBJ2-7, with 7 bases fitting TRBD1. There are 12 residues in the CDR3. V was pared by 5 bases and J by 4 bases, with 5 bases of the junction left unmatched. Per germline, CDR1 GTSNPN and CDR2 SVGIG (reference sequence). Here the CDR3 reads CAWDRVKYEQYF. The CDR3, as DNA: TGTGCCTGGGACAGGGTTAAATACGAGCAGTACTTC.

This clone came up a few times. CDR3: CASRPTGYPGYTF. Here the CDR3 DNA reads TGTGCCAGCAGACCTACAGGGTACCCTGGCTACACCTTC. The chain joins TRBV28 to TRBJ1-2; D might be TRBD1 (6 bases). The V and J ends lost 6 bases and 7 bases respectively, with 15 bases between them. The germline gives CDR1 MDHEN, CDR2 SYDVKM. The CDR3 consists of 13 residues.

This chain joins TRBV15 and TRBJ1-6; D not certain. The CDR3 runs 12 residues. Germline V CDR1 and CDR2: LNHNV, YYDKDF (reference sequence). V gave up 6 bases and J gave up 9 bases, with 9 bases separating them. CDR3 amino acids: CATSMRSSPLHF. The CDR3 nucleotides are TGTGCCACCAGTATGAGGTCTTCACCCCTCCACTTT.

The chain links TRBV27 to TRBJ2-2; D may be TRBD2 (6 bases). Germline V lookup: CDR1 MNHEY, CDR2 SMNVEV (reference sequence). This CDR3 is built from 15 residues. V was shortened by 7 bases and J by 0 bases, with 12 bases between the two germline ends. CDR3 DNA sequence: TGTGCCAGCACCGCAGGGAGGACGAACACCGGGGAGCTGTTTTTT. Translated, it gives CASTAGRTNTGELFF.

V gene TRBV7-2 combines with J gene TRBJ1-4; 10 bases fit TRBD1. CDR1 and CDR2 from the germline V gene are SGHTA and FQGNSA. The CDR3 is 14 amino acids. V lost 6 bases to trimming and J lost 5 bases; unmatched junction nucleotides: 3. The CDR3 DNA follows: TGTGCCAGCAGTCGGGACAGGGGAAATGAAAAACTGTTTTTT. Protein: CASSRDRGNEKLFF. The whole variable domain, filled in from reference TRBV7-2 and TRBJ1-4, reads GAGVSQSPSNKVTEKGKDVELRCDPISGHTALYWYRQSLGQGLEFLIYFQGNSAPDKSGLPSDRFSAERTGGSVSTLTIQRTQQEDSAVYLCASSRDRGNEKLFFGSGTQLSVL.

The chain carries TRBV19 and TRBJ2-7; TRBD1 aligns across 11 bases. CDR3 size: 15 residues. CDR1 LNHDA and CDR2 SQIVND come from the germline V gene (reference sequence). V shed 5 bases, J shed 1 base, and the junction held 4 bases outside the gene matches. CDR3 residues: CASSYRDRGSYEQYF. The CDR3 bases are TGTGCCAGTAGTTACCGGGACAGGGGGTCCTACGAGCAGTACTTC.

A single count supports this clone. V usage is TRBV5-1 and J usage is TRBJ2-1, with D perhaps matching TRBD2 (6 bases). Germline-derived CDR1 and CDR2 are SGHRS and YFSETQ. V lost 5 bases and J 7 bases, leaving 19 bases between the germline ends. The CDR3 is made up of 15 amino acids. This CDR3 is CASSLGMGGKNEQFF. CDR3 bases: TGCGCCAGCAGTCTCGGCATGGGGGGAAAGAATGAGCAGTTCTTC.

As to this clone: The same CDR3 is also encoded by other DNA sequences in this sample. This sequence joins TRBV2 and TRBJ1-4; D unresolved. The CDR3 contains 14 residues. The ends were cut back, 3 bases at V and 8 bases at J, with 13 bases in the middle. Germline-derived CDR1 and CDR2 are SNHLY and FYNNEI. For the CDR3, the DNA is TGTGCCAGCAGTGATTCCCCGGCGGGGGAAAAACTGTTTTTT. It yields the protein CASSDSPAGEKLFF.

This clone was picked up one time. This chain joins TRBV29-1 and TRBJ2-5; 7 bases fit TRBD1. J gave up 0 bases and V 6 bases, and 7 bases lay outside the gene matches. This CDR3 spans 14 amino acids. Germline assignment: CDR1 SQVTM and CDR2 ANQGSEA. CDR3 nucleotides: TGCAGCGTCCAGTTCGACAGGGACCAAGAGACCCAGTACTTC. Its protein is CSVQFDRDQETQYF.

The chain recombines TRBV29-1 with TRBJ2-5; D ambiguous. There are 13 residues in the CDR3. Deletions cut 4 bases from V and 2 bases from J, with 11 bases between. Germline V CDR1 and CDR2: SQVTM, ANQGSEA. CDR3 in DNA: TGCAGCGTTGCCCCCCAGGCTCAAGAGACCCAGTACTTC. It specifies CSVAPQAQETQYF. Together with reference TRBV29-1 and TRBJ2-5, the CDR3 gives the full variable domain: SAVISQKPSRDICQRGTSLTIQCQVDSQVTMMFWYRQQPGQSLTLIATANQGSEATYESGFVIDKFPISRPNLTFSTLTVSNMSPEDSSIYLCSVAPQAQETQYFGPGTRLLVL.

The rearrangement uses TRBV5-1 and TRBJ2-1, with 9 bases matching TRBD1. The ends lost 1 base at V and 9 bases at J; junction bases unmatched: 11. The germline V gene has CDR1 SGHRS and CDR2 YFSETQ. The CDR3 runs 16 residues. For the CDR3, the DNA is TGCGCCAGCAGCTTGACCCACGGGACAGGGAGCGGTGAGCAGTTCTTC. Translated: CASSLTHGTGSGEQFF.

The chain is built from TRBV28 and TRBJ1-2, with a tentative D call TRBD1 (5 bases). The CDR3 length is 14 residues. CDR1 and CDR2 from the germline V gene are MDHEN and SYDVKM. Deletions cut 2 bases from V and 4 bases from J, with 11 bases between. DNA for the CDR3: TGTGCCAGCAGTTTAGGGGGGTTCCGCTATGGCTACACCTTC. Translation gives CASSLGGFRYGYTF.

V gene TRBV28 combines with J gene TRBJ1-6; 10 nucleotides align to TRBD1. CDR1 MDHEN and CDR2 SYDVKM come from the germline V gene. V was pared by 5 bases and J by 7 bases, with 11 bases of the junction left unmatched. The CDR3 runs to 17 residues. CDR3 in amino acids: CASSDPPGQGRNSPLHF. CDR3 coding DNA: TGTGCCAGCAGTGACCCACCGGGACAGGGGAGGAATTCACCCCTCCACTTT.

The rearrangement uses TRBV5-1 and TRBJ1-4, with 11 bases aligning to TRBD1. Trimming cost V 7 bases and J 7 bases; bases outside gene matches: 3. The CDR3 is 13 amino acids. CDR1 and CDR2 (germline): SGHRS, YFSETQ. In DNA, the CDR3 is TGCGCCAGCTCCGGGACAGGGGGTGAAAAACTGTTTTTT. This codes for CASSGTGGEKLFF.

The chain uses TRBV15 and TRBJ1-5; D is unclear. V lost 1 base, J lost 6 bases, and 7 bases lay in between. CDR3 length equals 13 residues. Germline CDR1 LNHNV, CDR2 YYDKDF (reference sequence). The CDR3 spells CATSRAGSQPQHF. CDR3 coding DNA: TGTGCCACCAGCAGAGCAGGAAGTCAGCCCCAGCATTTT.

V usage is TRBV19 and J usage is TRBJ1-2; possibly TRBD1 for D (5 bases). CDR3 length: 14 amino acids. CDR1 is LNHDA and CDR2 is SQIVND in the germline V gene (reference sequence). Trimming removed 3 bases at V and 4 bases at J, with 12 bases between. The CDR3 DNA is TGTGCCAGTAGTATGTTAGGACAAACCTATGGCTACACCTTC. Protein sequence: CASSMLGQTYGYTF.

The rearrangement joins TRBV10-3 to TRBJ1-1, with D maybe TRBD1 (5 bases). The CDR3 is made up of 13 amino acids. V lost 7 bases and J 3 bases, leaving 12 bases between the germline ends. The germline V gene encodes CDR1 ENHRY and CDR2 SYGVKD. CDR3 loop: CAITVREDTEAFF. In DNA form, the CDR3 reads TGTGCCATCACCGTCAGGGAGGACACTGAAGCTTTCTTT.

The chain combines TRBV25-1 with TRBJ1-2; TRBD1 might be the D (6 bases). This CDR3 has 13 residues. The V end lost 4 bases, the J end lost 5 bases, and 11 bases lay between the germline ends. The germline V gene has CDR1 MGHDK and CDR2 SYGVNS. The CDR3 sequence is CASSVDSTYGYTF. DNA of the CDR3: TGTGCCAGCAGTGTGGACAGCACTTATGGCTACACCTTC.

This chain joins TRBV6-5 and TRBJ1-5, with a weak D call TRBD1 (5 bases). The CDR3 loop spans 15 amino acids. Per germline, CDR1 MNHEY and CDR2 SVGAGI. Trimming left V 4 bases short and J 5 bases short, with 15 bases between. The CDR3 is CASSSGGGGYQPQHF. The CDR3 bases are TGTGCCAGCAGTTCGGGGGGGGGAGGGTATCAGCCCCAGCATTTT.

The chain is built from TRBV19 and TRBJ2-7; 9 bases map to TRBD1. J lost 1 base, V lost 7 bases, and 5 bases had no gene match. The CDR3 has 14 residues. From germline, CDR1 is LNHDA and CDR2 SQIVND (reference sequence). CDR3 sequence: CASTPGQGSYEQYF. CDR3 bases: TGTGCCAGTACTCCGGGACAGGGATCCTACGAGCAGTACTTC.

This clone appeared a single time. Here the CDR3 reads CASSMGTRPLEKLFF. CDR3 bases: TGTGCCAGTAGTATGGGGACAAGGCCACTGGAAAAACTGTTTTTT. The chain is built from TRBV19 and TRBJ1-4; tentatively, D is TRBD1 (6 bases). Germline CDR1 and CDR2: LNHDA and SQIVND (reference sequence). Between the trimmed V and J ends, which lost 3 bases and 8 bases, there was a span of 16 bases. CDR3 size: 15 residues. Using reference TRBV19 and TRBJ1-4 for the parts outside the CDR3, the full variable domain is DGGITQSPKYLFRKEGQNVTLSCEQNLNHDAMYWYRQDPGQGLRLIYYSQIVNDFQKGDIAEGYSVSREKKESFPLTVTSAQKNPTAFYLCASSMGTRPLEKLFFGSGTQLSVL.

The DNA of the CDR3 is TGTGCCAGCAGCGCAGGGGGCACCGGGGAGCTGTTTTTT. Its protein is CASSAGGTGELFF. The rearrangement links TRBV9 to TRBJ2-2; TRBD1 matches at 7 bases. V trimming: 3 bases; J trimming: 4 bases; junction bases outside the gene matches: 0. The CDR3 spans 13 residues. Germline V gene data show CDR1 as SGDLS and CDR2 as YYNGEE.

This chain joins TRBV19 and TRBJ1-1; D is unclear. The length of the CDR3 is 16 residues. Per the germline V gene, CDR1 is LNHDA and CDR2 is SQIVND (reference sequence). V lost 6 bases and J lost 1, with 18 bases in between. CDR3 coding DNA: TGTGCCAGTAGAGACCTACCCCGCAGGTCGAACACTGAAGCTTTCTTT. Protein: CASRDLPRRSNTEAFF.

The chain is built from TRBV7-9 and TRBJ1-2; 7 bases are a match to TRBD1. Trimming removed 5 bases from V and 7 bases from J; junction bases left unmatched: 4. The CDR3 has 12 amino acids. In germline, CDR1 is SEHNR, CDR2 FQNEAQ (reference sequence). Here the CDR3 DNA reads TGTGCCAGCAGCCCGACAGGGAGTGGCTACACCTTC. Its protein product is CASSPTGSGYTF.

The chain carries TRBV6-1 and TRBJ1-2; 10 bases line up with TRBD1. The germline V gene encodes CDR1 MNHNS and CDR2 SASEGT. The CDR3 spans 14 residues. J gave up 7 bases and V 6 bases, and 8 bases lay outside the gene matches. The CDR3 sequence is CASSPDRGRRGYTF. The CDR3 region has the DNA TGTGCCAGCAGCCCCGACAGGGGGCGACGTGGCTACACCTTC.

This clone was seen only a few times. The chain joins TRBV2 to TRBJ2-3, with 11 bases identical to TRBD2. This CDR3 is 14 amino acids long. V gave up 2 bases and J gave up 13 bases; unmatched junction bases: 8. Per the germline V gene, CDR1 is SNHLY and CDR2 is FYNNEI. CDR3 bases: TGTGCCAGCAGTGAACTGTTAGCGGGGGGGCTGGAGTATTTT. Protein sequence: CASSELLAGGLEYF.

The CDR3 nucleotides are TGTGCTAGTGGTTCGTTACAGGGGAAAATGGAGCTGTTTTTT. Encoded protein: CASGSLQGKMELFF. This rearrangement joins TRBV12-5 to TRBJ2-2; 7 nucleotides line up with TRBD1. The V segment lost 4 bases and the J segment 10 bases; nucleotides outside the gene matches: 9. CDR1 and CDR2 from the germline V gene are LGHNT and FRNRAP. The CDR3 totals 14 residues.